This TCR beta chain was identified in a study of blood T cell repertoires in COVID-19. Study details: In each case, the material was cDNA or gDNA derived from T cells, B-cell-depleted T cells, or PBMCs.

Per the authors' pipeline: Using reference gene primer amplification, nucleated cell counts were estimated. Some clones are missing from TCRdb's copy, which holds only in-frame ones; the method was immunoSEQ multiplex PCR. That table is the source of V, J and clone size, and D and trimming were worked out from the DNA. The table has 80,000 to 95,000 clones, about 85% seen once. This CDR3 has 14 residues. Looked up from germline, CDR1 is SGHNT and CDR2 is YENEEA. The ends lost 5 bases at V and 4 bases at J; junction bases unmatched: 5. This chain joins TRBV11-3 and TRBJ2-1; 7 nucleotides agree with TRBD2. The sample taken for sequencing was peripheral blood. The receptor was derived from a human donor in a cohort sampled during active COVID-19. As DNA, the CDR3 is TGTGCCAGCAGCGTTAGCGGGCAGTACAATGAGCAGTTCTTC. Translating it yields CASSVSGQYNEQFF.